This TCR beta chain comes out of a study of CD8+CD57+ T cells in acquired aplastic anemia. Investigators profiled TCR beta VDJ and CDR3 from genomic DNA template. In TCRdb, the reads were re-called with MiXCR into one record per CDR3 protein. Among about 160,000 distinct CDR3 sequences, about 64% were seen once, and the ten largest hold 35% to 60%. By flow cytometry, patients selected for sequencing had shown an expansion of CD8+CD57+ cells. Remarks on this clonotype: Its antigen is unknown.

Overall study results and limits: CD8+ Simpson's diversity showed no significant patient-control difference. Sharing between patients and controls was observed for roughly 30 CD8+ CDR3 sequences.

This receptor was taken from a human donor with aplastic anemia. The sequenced sample consisted of sorted CD4+, CD8+, or CD8+CD57+ T cells (not recorded which) from PBMCs.

This CDR3 reads CSVVSDSNTGELFF. CDR3 bases: TGCAGCGTCGTATCAGACAGCAACACCGGGGAGCTGTTTTTT. The chain joins TRBV29-1 to TRBJ2-2; D perhaps matches TRBD1 (5 bases). The V gene's germline CDR1 is SQVTM and CDR2 ANQGSEA. V lost 6 bases and J 2 bases, leaving 13 bases between the germline ends. There are 14 residues in the CDR3.